One and the same sample provided the 30 T cell receptor beta chains below, sequenced in a study of OX40 agonist ivuxolimab in advanced cancers. The library was prepared using the immunoSEQ multiplex PCR assay. TCRdb carries this immuneACCESS record with in-frame sequences only. Its versions omit some clonotypes, under half of them owing to an unresolved V gene in the studies checked, with the rest unexplained. The sample table contains roughly 17,000 clones; only one count was recorded for roughly 79% of them. The ten largest clones take up around 12% of the sample. The input for sequencing was CD4+ or CD8+ T cells sorted from blood, taken in a trial of the OX40 agonist ivuxolimab. All receptors derive from an adult with an advanced solid tumor such as melanoma, head and neck, liver or kidney cancer.

The gene calls are TRBV6-5 and TRBJ1-2; TRBD1 might be the D (5 bases). Trimming shortened V by 2 bases and J by 5 bases, and 12 bases separated the two germline ends. Germline V gene sequence: CDR1 MNHEY, CDR2 SVGAGI. The CDR3 sequence is 14 residues long. CDR3 residues: CASSYVQGGYGYTF. The DNA for the CDR3 is TGTGCCAGCAGTTACGTTCAGGGAGGTTATGGCTACACCTTC.

The rearrangement uses TRBV28 and TRBJ2-2, with 10 bases identical to TRBD2. This CDR3 has 14 residues. The V gene end was trimmed by 8 bases and the J gene end by 1 base; junction bases not matched to a gene: 1. From germline, CDR1 is MDHEN and CDR2 SYDVKM. The CDR3 bases are TGTGCCAGCGCTAGCGGGGGGAACACCGGGGAGCTGTTTTTT. This encodes CASASGGNTGELFF.

The rearrangement links TRBV9 to TRBJ2-1; D not certain. With 7 bases removed from V and 0 bases from J, the gap between germline ends came to 2 bases. Germline V gene lookup returns CDR1 SGDLS and CDR2 YYNGEE. This CDR3 is 11 amino acids long. CDR3: CASGSYNEQFF. The CDR3 coding sequence is TGTGCCAGCGGCTCCTACAATGAGCAGTTCTTC.

The chain couples TRBV25-1 to TRBJ2-5, with D possibly TRBD2 on 7 matching bases. Trimming shortened V by 9 bases and J by 0 bases, and 17 bases separated the two germline ends. The germline CDR1 and CDR2 sequences are MGHDK and SYGVNS. The CDR3 has 15 amino acids. For the CDR3, the DNA is TGTGCCAGTGGAGAGGGGGGGGAGTACCAAGAGACCCAGTACTTC. Translated, it gives CASGEGGEYQETQYF.

This clone has only one observation. The rearrangement joins TRBV7-9 to TRBJ2-2; no firm D call. This CDR3 contains 13 residues. Trimming stripped 2 bases from V and 3 bases from J, with 4 bases between. Looked up from germline, CDR1 is SEHNR and CDR2 is FQNEAQ (reference sequence). The CDR3 is CASSLTDTGELFF. CDR3 sequence (DNA): TGTGCCAGCAGCTTAACAGACACCGGGGAGCTGTTTTTT. Filled out from reference TRBV7-9 and TRBJ2-2, the complete variable domain reads DTGVSQNPRHKITKRGQNVTFRCDPISEHNRLYWYRQTLGQGPEFLTYFQNEAQLEKSRLLSDRFSAERPKGSFSTLEIQRTEQGDSAMYLCASSLTDTGELFFGEGSRLTVL.

The chain is built from TRBV4-2 and TRBJ2-1; possibly TRBD1 for D (5 bases). Trimming took off 1 base at V and 6 bases at J, with 7 bases between the two ends. Germline CDR1 LGHNA, CDR2 YNFKEQ. This CDR3 contains 13 residues. CDR3 region: CASSQVTVNEQFF. CDR3 DNA: TGTGCCAGCAGCCAAGTGACAGTCAATGAGCAGTTCTTC.

The gene calls are TRBV5-4 and TRBJ2-7; D is unresolved. V was pared by 4 bases and J by 4 bases, with 15 bases between. The V gene's germline CDR1 is SGHNT and CDR2 YYREEE (reference sequence). The CDR3 totals 14 residues. The CDR3 DNA follows: TGTGCCAGCAGCCCGAAGGAGATAATATACGAGCAGTACTTC. As protein: CASSPKEIIYEQYF.

This clone was observed a handful of times. The chain uses TRBV13 and TRBJ2-3, with 7 bases lining up with TRBD2. The CDR3 loop spans 15 amino acids. CDR1 is PRHDT, CDR2 FYEKMQ, per germline (reference sequence). The V segment lost 2 bases and the J segment 0 bases; nucleotides outside the gene matches: 2. The CDR3, as DNA: TGTGCCAGCAGCTTACTAGCGGAGAGCACAGATACGCAGTATTTT. Its protein is CASSLLAESTDTQYF.

This clone counts as large. In nucleotides, the CDR3 is TGCGCCAGCAGCTCGGGACAGCTCTCCTACGAGCAGTACTTC. Translating it yields CASSSGQLSYEQYF. The rearrangement joins TRBV5-1 to TRBJ2-7; 7 nucleotides agree with TRBD1. Trimming cost V 3 bases and J 0 bases; bases outside gene matches: 3. Per germline, CDR1 SGHRS and CDR2 YFSETQ. The CDR3 contains 14 residues.

The chain joins TRBV27 to TRBJ2-7, with unresolved D. V was shortened by 8 bases and J by 0 bases, with 8 bases between the two germline ends. The CDR3 loop spans 12 amino acids. Germline V lookup: CDR1 MNHEY, CDR2 SMNVEV (reference sequence). CDR3 residues: CASEGPSYEQYF. In nucleotides, the CDR3 is TGTGCCAGCGAAGGACCCTCCTACGAGCAGTACTTC.

The chain employs TRBV15 and TRBJ1-2; the D gene is possibly TRBD1 (5 bases). Germline CDR1 reads LNHNV; CDR2 reads YYDKDF (reference sequence). Trimming removed 0 bases at V and 2 bases at J, with 10 bases between. CDR3 length equals 15 residues. CDR3 protein: CATSRDAGPNYGYTF. CDR3 sequence (DNA): TGTGCCACCAGCAGAGATGCAGGGCCGAACTATGGCTACACCTTC.

The chain is built from TRBV6-5 and TRBJ1-1, with D uncertain. The ends were cut back, 3 bases at V and 8 bases at J, with 16 bases in the middle. Germline assignment: CDR1 MNHEY and CDR2 SVGAGI. The CDR3 length is 14 residues. CDR3 region: CASSYGPLGEEAFF. CDR3 coding DNA: TGTGCCAGCAGTTATGGTCCGCTGGGTGAGGAAGCTTTCTTT.

The genes are TRBV7-6 and TRBJ2-7; D ambiguous. The CDR3 totals 14 residues. Germline V gives CDR1 SGHVS, CDR2 FNYEAQ. Trimming shortened V by 1 base and J by 2 bases, and 9 bases separated the two germline ends. CDR3 coding DNA: TGTGCCAGCAGCTTAGAGGGCAGCACCTACGAGCAGTACTTC. Its protein product is CASSLEGSTYEQYF. The full variable domain, in which reference TRBV7-6 and TRBJ2-7 provide the parts outside the CDR3, is GAGVSQSPRYKVTKRGQDVALRCDPISGHVSLYWYRQALGQGPEFLTYFNYEAQQDKSGLPNDRFSAERPEGSISTLTIQRTEQRDSAMYRCASSLEGSTYEQYFGPGTRLTVT.

The chain carries TRBV14 and TRBJ1-2, with D unresolved. In germline, CDR1 is SGHDN, CDR2 FVKESK. The V end was cut by 7 bases, the J end by 3 bases, with 6 bases between. The CDR3 totals 11 residues. For the CDR3, the DNA is TGTGCCAGCACTTTCGACTATGGCTACACCTTC. It encodes CASTFDYGYTF.

This clone was observed a handful of times. This chain links TRBV9 with TRBJ2-2; D may be TRBD1 (5 bases). Between the trimmed V and J ends, which lost 6 bases and 0 bases, there was a span of 12 bases. There are 15 residues in the CDR3. CDR1 is SGDLS, CDR2 YYNGEE, per germline. This CDR3 reads CASTMTDANTGELFF. The DNA of the CDR3 is TGTGCCAGCACCATGACAGACGCGAACACCGGGGAGCTGTTTTTT.

This clone was seen a few times. V gene TRBV5-4 combines with J gene TRBJ1-3; TRBD1 is a possible D gene (6 bases). CDR1 and CDR2 (germline): SGHNT, YYREEE (reference sequence). The CDR3 is 14 residues long. V lost 1 base, J lost 4 bases, and 9 bases lay in between. The CDR3 spells CASSLTGGGNTIYF. The CDR3, as DNA: TGTGCCAGCAGCTTGACGGGGGGCGGAAACACCATATATTTT. Looking up the rest from reference TRBV5-4 and TRBJ1-3 gives the full variable domain: ETGVTQSPTHLIKTRGQQVTLRCSSQSGHNTVSWYQQALGQGPQFIFQYYREEENGRGNFPPRFSGLQFPNYSSELNVNALELDDSALYLCASSLTGGGNTIYFGEGSWLTVV.

This chain links TRBV5-6 with TRBJ2-5; 8 bases are shared with TRBD1. Germline CDR1 SGHDT, CDR2 YYEEEE. The CDR3 consists of 14 residues. With V trimmed by 3 bases and J by 2 bases, 3 bases remained unmatched. In DNA, the CDR3 is TGTGCCAGCAGCTCGCGGGACAGGCAAGAGACCCAGTACTTC. This encodes CASSSRDRQETQYF.

The CDR3 DNA sequence: TGTGCCAGCAGTCATAGGCGACTCTCAGTCTATGGCTACACCTTC. Translated: CASSHRRLSVYGYTF. The chain carries TRBV14 and TRBJ1-2; D unresolved. CDR1 SGHDN and CDR2 FVKESK come from the germline V gene. This CDR3 is built from 15 residues. Trimming stripped 6 bases from V and 4 bases from J, with 18 bases between.

Remarks on this clone: This same CDR3 is encoded by further DNA sequences in the sample. The chain is built from TRBV7-9 and TRBJ1-2; TRBD1 agrees at 7 bases. This CDR3 region has 16 residues. Looked up from germline, CDR1 is SEHNR and CDR2 is FQNEAQ (reference sequence). J lost 5 bases, V lost 4 bases, and 13 bases had no gene match. The CDR3 region is CASSSPGRGRDYGYTF. CDR3 nucleotides: TGTGCCAGCAGCTCTCCAGGGAGGGGGCGCGATTATGGCTACACCTTC.

This clone is judged medium-sized (0.01 to 0.1%). V usage is TRBV7-2 and J usage is TRBJ1-2, with no clear D. The germline CDR1 and CDR2 sequences are SGHTA and FQGNSA. The CDR3 totals 15 residues. Between the trimmed V and J ends, which lost 4 bases and 1 base, there was a span of 13 bases. CDR3 protein: CASSYSGRHNYGYTF. In DNA, the CDR3 is TGTGCCAGCAGCTACTCTGGGAGGCATAACTATGGCTACACCTTC.

This clone came up once. The J gene is TRBJ2-6, the V gene TRBV7-9; no clear D. V lost 5 bases, J lost 0 bases, and 2 bases lay in between. This CDR3 has 13 residues. The germline V gene has CDR1 SEHNR and CDR2 FQNEAQ (reference sequence). CDR3 in amino acids: CASSDSGANVLTF. The CDR3 DNA follows: TGTGCCAGCAGCGACTCTGGGGCCAACGTCCTGACTTTC.

The chain employs TRBV7-2 and TRBJ2-5; D gene uncertain. There are 14 residues in the CDR3. From germline, CDR1 is SGHTA and CDR2 FQGNSA. V lost 5 bases to trimming and J lost 5 bases, with 15 bases between them. CDR3 residues: CASSPQYGTETQYF. DNA for the CDR3: TGTGCCAGCAGCCCACAATATGGAACGGAGACCCAGTACTTC.

The chain couples TRBV10-3 to TRBJ1-1, with TRBD1 matching 8 bases. Germline V gene sequence: CDR1 ENHRY, CDR2 SYGVKD. This CDR3 spans 14 amino acids. V was pared by 0 bases and J by 8 bases, with 5 bases of the junction left unmatched. CDR3 protein: CAISESRGTGEAFF. Here the CDR3 DNA reads TGTGCCATCAGTGAGTCGAGGGGGACAGGAGAAGCTTTCTTT.

This clone is medium-sized (0.01 to 0.1%) in the sample. The chain links TRBV13 to TRBJ2-5; the match to TRBD1 covers 11 bases. V shed 3 bases, J shed 3 bases, and the junction held 3 bases outside the gene matches. CDR3 length: 15 residues. CDR1 is PRHDT and CDR2 is FYEKMQ in the germline V gene (reference sequence). This CDR3 is CASSFGTGGEETQYF. CDR3 bases: TGTGCCAGCAGCTTCGGGACAGGGGGGGAAGAGACCCAGTACTTC.

This chain connects TRBV11-2 to TRBJ2-7; 8 bases map to TRBD1. The trim removed 4 bases at V and 1 base at J, leaving 6 bases unmatched. The CDR3 contains 15 residues. The V gene's germline CDR1 is SGHAT and CDR2 FQNNGV. The CDR3 region has the DNA TGTGCCAGCAGCTCCGGACAGGGAAGGTCCTACGAGCAGTACTTC. It is translated as CASSSGQGRSYEQYF.

The rearrangement links TRBV5-4 to TRBJ2-5; a possible D gene is TRBD1 (5 bases). The V end was cut by 4 bases, the J end by 3 bases, with 10 bases between. This CDR3 comprises 13 residues. Per the germline V gene, CDR1 is SGHNT and CDR2 is YYREEE (reference sequence). The DNA for the CDR3 is TGTGCCAGCAGCCTATCAGGGAAAGAGACCCAGTACTTC. Its translation is CASSLSGKETQYF. Looking up the rest from reference TRBV5-4 and TRBJ2-5 gives the full variable domain: ETGVTQSPTHLIKTRGQQVTLRCSSQSGHNTVSWYQQALGQGPQFIFQYYREEENGRGNFPPRFSGLQFPNYSSELNVNALELDDSALYLCASSLSGKETQYFGPGTRLLVL.

The J gene is TRBJ2-1, the V gene TRBV5-1; D is undetermined. There are 15 residues in the CDR3. V was pared by 4 bases and J by 1 base, with 12 bases between. Germline V gene sequence: CDR1 SGHRS, CDR2 YFSETQ. The CDR3: CASSPTPPSYNEQFF. CDR3 bases: TGCGCCAGCAGCCCCACCCCCCCATCCTACAATGAGCAGTTCTTC. The variable domain in full, completed from reference TRBV5-1 and TRBJ2-1, reads KAGVTQTPRYLIKTRGQQVTLSCSPISGHRSVSWYQQTPGQGLQFLFEYFSETQRNKGNFPGRFSGRQFSNSRSEMNVSTLELGDSALYLCASSPTPPSYNEQFFGPGTRLTVL.

The chain employs TRBV7-8 and TRBJ2-3, with 10 positions matching TRBD2. The CDR3 covers 16 residues. The germline gives CDR1 SGHVS, CDR2 FQNEAQ. Trimming took 4 bases from V and 5 from J; bases not matched to a gene: 9. CDR3 in DNA: TGTGCCAGCAGCTCCCGAGCGGGGGGGCCTCTAGATACGCAGTATTTT. This gives the protein CASSSRAGGPLDTQYF.

V is TRBV4-3 and J is TRBJ2-1; the D call may be TRBD1 or TRBD2 (6 bases each). Germline V gene data show CDR1 as LGHNA and CDR2 as YSLEER. The CDR3 runs 13 residues. Between the trimmed V and J ends, which lost 2 bases and 10 bases, there was a span of 12 bases. CDR3 nucleotide sequence: TGCGCCAGCAGCCAACGCGGGACAAACGAGCAGTTCTTC. This translates into CASSQRGTNEQFF.

In this sample, this clone is medium-sized. The chain uses TRBV5-6 and TRBJ1-1; TRBD1 matches 7 bases. Germline loops: CDR1 SGHDT, CDR2 YYEEEE. The CDR3 totals 14 residues. The V gene end was trimmed by 4 bases and the J gene end by 0 bases; junction bases not matched to a gene: 3. The CDR3 loop reads CASSMTGLNTEAFF. As DNA, the CDR3 is TGTGCCAGCAGCATGACAGGGTTGAACACTGAAGCTTTCTTT.